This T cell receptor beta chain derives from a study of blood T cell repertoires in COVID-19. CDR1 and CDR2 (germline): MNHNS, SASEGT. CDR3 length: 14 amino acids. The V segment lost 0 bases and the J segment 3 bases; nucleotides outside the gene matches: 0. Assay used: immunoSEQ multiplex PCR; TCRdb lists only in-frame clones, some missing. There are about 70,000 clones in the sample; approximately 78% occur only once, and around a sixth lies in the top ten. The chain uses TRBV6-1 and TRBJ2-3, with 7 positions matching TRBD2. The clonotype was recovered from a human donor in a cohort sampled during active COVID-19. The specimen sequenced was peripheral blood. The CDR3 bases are TGTGCCAGCAGTGAAGCGGGGGGGACAGATACGCAGTATTTT. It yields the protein CASSEAGGTDTQYF.